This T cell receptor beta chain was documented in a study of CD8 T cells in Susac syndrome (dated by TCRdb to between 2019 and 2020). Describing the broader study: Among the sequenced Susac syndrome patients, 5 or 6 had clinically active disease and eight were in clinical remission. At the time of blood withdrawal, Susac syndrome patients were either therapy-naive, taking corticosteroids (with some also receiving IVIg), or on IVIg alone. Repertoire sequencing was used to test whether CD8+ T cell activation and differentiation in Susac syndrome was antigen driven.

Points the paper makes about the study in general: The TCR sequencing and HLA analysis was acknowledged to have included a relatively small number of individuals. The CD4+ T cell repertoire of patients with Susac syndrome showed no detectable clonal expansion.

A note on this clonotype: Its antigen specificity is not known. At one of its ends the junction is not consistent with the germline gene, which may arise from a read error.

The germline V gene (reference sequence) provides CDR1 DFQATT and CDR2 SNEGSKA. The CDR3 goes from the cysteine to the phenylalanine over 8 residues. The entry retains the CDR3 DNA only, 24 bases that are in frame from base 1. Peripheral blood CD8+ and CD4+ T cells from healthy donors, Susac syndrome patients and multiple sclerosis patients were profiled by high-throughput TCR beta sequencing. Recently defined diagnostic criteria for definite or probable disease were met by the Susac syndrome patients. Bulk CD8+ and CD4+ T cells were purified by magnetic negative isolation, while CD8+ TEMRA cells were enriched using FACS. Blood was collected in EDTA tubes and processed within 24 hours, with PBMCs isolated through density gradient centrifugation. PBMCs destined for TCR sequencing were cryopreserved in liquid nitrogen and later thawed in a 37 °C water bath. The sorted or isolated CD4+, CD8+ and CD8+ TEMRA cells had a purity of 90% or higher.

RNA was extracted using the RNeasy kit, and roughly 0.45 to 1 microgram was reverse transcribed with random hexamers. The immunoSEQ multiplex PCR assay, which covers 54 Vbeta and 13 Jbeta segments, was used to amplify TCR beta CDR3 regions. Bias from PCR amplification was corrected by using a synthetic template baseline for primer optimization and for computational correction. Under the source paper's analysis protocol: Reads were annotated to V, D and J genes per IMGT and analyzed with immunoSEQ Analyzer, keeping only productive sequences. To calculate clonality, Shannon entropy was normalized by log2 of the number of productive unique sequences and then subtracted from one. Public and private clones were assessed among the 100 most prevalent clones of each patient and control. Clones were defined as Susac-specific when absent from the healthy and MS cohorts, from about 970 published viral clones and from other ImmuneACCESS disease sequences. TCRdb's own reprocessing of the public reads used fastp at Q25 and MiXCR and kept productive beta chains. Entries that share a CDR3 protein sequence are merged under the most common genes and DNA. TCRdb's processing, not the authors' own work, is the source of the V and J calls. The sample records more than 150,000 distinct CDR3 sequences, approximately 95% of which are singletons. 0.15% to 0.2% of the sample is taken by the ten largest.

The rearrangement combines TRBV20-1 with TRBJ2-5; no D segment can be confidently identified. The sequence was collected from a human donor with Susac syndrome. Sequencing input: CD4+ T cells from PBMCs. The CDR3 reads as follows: CSARDGHF. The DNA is TGCAGTGCTAGGGACGGACACTTC.